This is a list of T cell receptor beta chains from one sample in a study of blood T cell repertoires in COVID-19. Here immunoSEQ multiplex PCR was the method, and the copy in TCRdb shows in-frame clones only, minus some. The table includes around 200,000 clones, 84% detected once. The sequenced sample consisted of peripheral blood. These receptors were taken from a woman at least 80 years old with active or convalescent COVID-19. CDR3s include the opening cysteine and the closing phenylalanine or tryptophan. Fields, in order: J gene, V gene, clone size, D gene, CDR3 DNA, CDR3 protein. A D gene is named only where the DNA matches it firmly. Clone size appears in some rows only: once, few, many, or a class for an expanded clone.

TRBJ2-3,TRBV20-1,NA,NA,TGCAGTGCTAGTACAGGGCCCTACACAGATACGCAGTATTTT,CSASTGPYTDTQYF
TRBJ2-1,TRBV7-2,once,NA,TGTGCCAGCAGTTCCCGTAATAACAATGAGCAGTTCTTC,CASSSRNNNEQFF
TRBJ1-1,TRBV7-2,NA,NA,TGTGCCAGCAGCTTATCTGGGGCGGGAGGAGCTTTCTTT,CASSLSGAGGAFF
TRBJ1-5,TRBV27,once,TRBD1,TGTGCCAGCAGTTCCCGGACAGGGGGCGCGCACGATCAGCCCCAGCATTTT,CASSSRTGGAHDQPQHF
TRBJ1-1,TRBV6-4,NA,TRBD1,TGTGCCAGCAGTGCGACAGGGGTGAGCACTGAAGCTTTCTTT,CASSATGVSTEAFF
TRBJ2-7,TRBV19,once,TRBD2,TGTGCCAGTAGTATGCCGGGACTAGCGGGGATTGAGCAGTACTTC,CASSMPGLAGIEQYF
TRBJ2-1,TRBV19,NA,NA,TGTGCCAGTAGTATAGGACTCTCAGCCCCTAATGAGCAGTTCTTC,CASSIGLSAPNEQFF
TRBJ2-2,TRBV7-6,NA,NA,TGTGCCAGCAGCTTCGGGGGAATCGGAACCGGGGAGCTGTTTTTT,CASSFGGIGTGELFF
TRBJ2-5,TRBV19,few,TRBD1,TGTGCCAGTAGTATAGGGTGGCTCGGGACAGGGGGAGAGACCCAGTACTTC,CASSIGWLGTGGETQYF
TRBJ2-3,TRBV5-4,NA,TRBD1,TGTGCCAGCACCCCCCCCGGGGACAGGGGAGGCACAGATACGCAGTATTTT,CASTPPGDRGGTDTQYF
TRBJ2-5,TRBV15,NA,TRBD2,TGTGCCACCAGCAGGGACGGACTAGCGGGATCAGAGACCCAGTACTTC,CATSRDGLAGSETQYF
TRBJ2-7,TRBV15,NA,NA,TGTGCCACCAGCAGAGATAGTGGTAGCAACTACGAGCAGTACTTC,CATSRDSGSNYEQYF
TRBJ1-1,TRBV4-1,NA,TRBD1,TGCGCCAGCAGCCAGCCGATAGGGGGCCCTCCCGGGACAGTGAACACTGAAGCTTTCTTT,CASSQPIGGPPGTVNTEAFF
TRBJ2-7,TRBV5-1,NA,TRBD1,TGCGCCAGCAGCTTGTCAACAGGGGTCTTTGAGCAGTACTTC,CASSLSTGVFEQYF
TRBJ1-3,TRBV27,NA,NA,TGTGCCAGCAGTAGCTTCAGGGTTAACTCTGGAAACACCATATATTTT,CASSSFRVNSGNTIYF
TRBJ2-2,TRBV7-2,NA,TRBD2,TGTGCCAGCAGCCATAGGACTAGCGGGGGTACGAACACCGGGGAGCTGTTTTTT,CASSHRTSGGTNTGELFF
TRBJ2-3,TRBV7-9,NA,NA,TGTGCCAGCAGTCTTCAGGGAAGCACAGATACGCAGTATTTT,CASSLQGSTDTQYF
TRBJ2-7,TRBV6-5,NA,TRBD2,TGTGCCAGCAGACCGGGACTAGCGGGCTACGAGCAGTACTTC,CASRPGLAGYEQYF
TRBJ2-3,TRBV20-1,NA,TRBD2,TGCAGTGCTAGTAAGGGACTAGCGGGGGGGTTACTTCATACGCAGTATTTT,CSASKGLAGGLLHTQYF
TRBJ2-3,TRBV3-1/TRBV3-2,once,NA,TGTGCCAGCAGCCAGAGCATGTCTAACCCTGGAGATACGCAGTATTTT,CASSQSMSNPGDTQYF
TRBJ2-3,TRBV3-1/TRBV3-2,NA,NA,TGTGCCAGCAGCCTGCGGGGCGTAACCGATACGCAGTATTTT,CASSLRGVTDTQYF
TRBJ2-2,TRBV7-2,NA,NA,TGTGCCAGCAGCTTACCAGGTTATAACACCGGGGAGCTGTTTTTT,CASSLPGYNTGELFF
TRBJ2-1,TRBV27,NA,NA,TGTGCCAGCAGCCCCCTGAGGGTAGGCTCCTACAATGAGCAGTTCTTC,CASSPLRVGSYNEQFF
TRBJ2-7,TRBV7-2,NA,NA,TGTGCCAGCAGCACCGGTCCCTCCTACGAGCAGTACTTC,CASSTGPSYEQYF
TRBJ1-2,TRBV5-6,NA,TRBD1,TGTGCCAGCAGCCCCGGGACAGGCCAAGCCGCCTTCTATGGCTACACCTTC,CASSPGTGQAAFYGYTF
TRBJ1-1,TRBV29-1,NA,NA,TGCAGCGTTGAGGGGGAGGACGGGCAGAACACTGAAGCTTTCTTT,CSVEGEDGQNTEAFF
TRBJ2-6,TRBV4-3,NA,TRBD1,TGCGCCAGCAGCCAAGAAGCCGGACAGGGGGCGTTTTCTGGGGCCAACGTCCTGACTTTC,CASSQEAGQGAFSGANVLTF
TRBJ2-1,TRBV9,NA,TRBD1,TGTGCCAGCAGCGTTAAAGGACAGGGTTCCTACAATGAGCAGTTCTTC,CASSVKGQGSYNEQFF
TRBJ1-2,TRBV10-3,NA,NA,TGTGCCATCAGTGAGTCGGCAGGGATCTATGGCTACACCTTC,CAISESAGIYGYTF
TRBJ1-1,TRBV18,NA,NA,TGTGCCAGCTCACCACCTAACGGGGGGGGCACTGAAGCTTTCTTT,CASSPPNGGGTEAFF
TRBJ2-7,TRBV20-1,NA,NA,TGCAGTGCTAGAGATCTCCTCGAGCAGTACTTC,CSARDLLEQYF
TRBJ2-7,TRBV28,NA,NA,TGTGCCAGCAGTTTAGTAGCTAGCTACGAGCAGTACTTC,CASSLVASYEQYF
TRBJ1-4,TRBV4-2,NA,NA,TGTGCCAGCAGCCAAGTACCCACTCCCCATAATGAAAAACTGTTTTTT,CASSQVPTPHNEKLFF
TRBJ2-7,TRBV2,NA,TRBD2,TGTGCCAGCAGTGTGGCGGGGACTAGCGGGAGTCAGTCGCACGAGCAGTACTTC,CASSVAGTSGSQSHEQYF
TRBJ2-1,TRBV4-3,NA,TRBD1,TGCGCCAGCAGCCAAGGGACAGGGTTTGACAATGAGCAGTTCTTC,CASSQGTGFDNEQFF
TRBJ2-7,TRBV10-3,NA,TRBD2,TGTGCCGCCAGCAACGGGGGGATCGAGCAGTACTTC,CAASNGGIEQYF
TRBJ1-5,TRBV28,NA,NA,TGTGCCAGCCGCGGAGCCACGTATCAGCCCCAGCATTTT,CASRGATYQPQHF
TRBJ1-5,TRBV7-9,NA,TRBD1,TGTGCCAGCGGGGACAGGAATAGCAATCAGCCCCAGCATTTT,CASGDRNSNQPQHF
TRBJ2-7,TRBV7-3,NA,TRBD2,TGTGCCAGCAGCCCCGGGGGGAGCGAGCAGTACTTC,CASSPGGSEQYF
TRBJ2-3,TRBV13,NA,TRBD2,TGTGCCAGCAAACTAGCGGGGTACACAGATACGCAGTATTTT,CASKLAGYTDTQYF
TRBJ2-3,TRBV7-3,NA,NA,TGTGCCAGCAGACGACTACCCACAGATACGCAGTATTTT,CASRRLPTDTQYF
TRBJ2-3,TRBV24-1,once,TRBD2,TGTGCCACCAGTGATTCCCTAGCGGGAGGGTTCACAGATACGCAGTATTTT,CATSDSLAGGFTDTQYF
TRBJ1-2,TRBV6-2/TRBV6-3,once,TRBD1,TGTGCCAGCAGTGCTTCAGGGGGCCTCTATGGCTACACCTTC,CASSASGGLYGYTF
TRBJ2-5,TRBV7-9,NA,NA,TGTGCCAGCAGCTTAGAGGGGCGAGTGGTGAGTTCAGAGACCCAGTACTTC,CASSLEGRVVSSETQYF
TRBJ2-7,TRBV19,NA,TRBD1,TGTGCCAGTGGAGTCGGACAGGCTGTTGGCGAGCAGTACTTC,CASGVGQAVGEQYF
TRBJ2-5,TRBV10-1,NA,NA,TGCGCCAGCAGCGCGCGGGAGACCCAGTACTTC,CASSARETQYF
TRBJ1-3,TRBV6-6,NA,NA,TGTGCCAGCGGTGAGCACTCTGGAAACACCATATATTTT,CASGEHSGNTIYF
TRBJ2-1,TRBV5-1,NA,TRBD2,TGCGCCAGCAGCTCCACCACTAGCGGGGGGGTTGAGCAGTTCTTC,CASSSTTSGGVEQFF
TRBJ2-1,TRBV11-2,NA,NA,TGTGCCAGCGGAGCGGGACAGGCAAACAATGAGCAGTTCTTC,CASGAGQANNEQFF
TRBJ2-3,TRBV2,NA,TRBD2,TGTGCCAGCAGTGAAGTTAGCGGGAGATTTGTAGATACGCAGTATTTT,CASSEVSGRFVDTQYF
TRBJ2-7,TRBV14,NA,TRBD1,TGTGCCAGCAGGCGGACAGGGGGCTTGGAGCAGTACTTC,CASRRTGGLEQYF
TRBJ2-5,TRBV2,once,TRBD2,TGTGCCAGCAGCCGCTTAACAGCGGGGGTAAGAGAGACCCAGTACTTC,CASSRLTAGVRETQYF
TRBJ2-1,TRBV7-3,NA,TRBD2,TGTGCCAGCAGCATCGGACCGGGACTAGCGGGAGGGCCCTCGATCTACAATGAGCAGTTCTTC,CASSIGPGLAGGPSIYNEQFF
TRBJ1-1,TRBV2,NA,TRBD1,TGTGCCAGCAGTGAAGCGACAGGGGGCCGGACTGAAGCTTTCTTT,CASSEATGGRTEAFF